Below, 4 T cell receptor beta chains from the same sample are listed, as sequenced in a study of blood T cell repertoires in COVID-19. Profiling relied on immunoSEQ multiplex PCR, and the TCRdb table lists in-frame clones only, not all of them. The sample has around 220,000 clones, around 87% seen once. Sequencing input: PBMCs or T cells enriched from blood (not recorded which). All receptors come from a woman younger than 45 with acute COVID-19.

The chain joins TRBV28 to TRBJ2-7; D is perhaps TRBD1 (6 bases). The CDR3 is made up of 14 amino acids. CDR1 MDHEN and CDR2 SYDVKM come from the germline V gene. V was shortened by 8 bases and J by 4 bases, with 18 bases between the two germline ends. The CDR3 coding sequence is TGTGCCAGCGTGACAGGAGCTGGTACGTACGAGCAGTACTTC. Translated: CASVTGAGTYEQYF.

The chain joins TRBV18 to TRBJ1-2, with no clear D. Germline V gene data show CDR1 as KGHSH and CDR2 as LQKENI. The CDR3 is made up of 13 amino acids. The V gene lost 2 bases and the J gene lost 0 bases, with 4 bases spanning the gap. The CDR3 sequence: CASSPGANYGYTF. The CDR3 region has the DNA TGTGCCAGCTCACCAGGAGCTAACTATGGCTACACCTTC.

Written as DNA, the CDR3 is TGTGCCACCGACTCCCAGACCCCCTGTATAGGAGCTTTCTTT. It yields the protein CATDSQTPCIGAFF. The rearrangement links TRBV24-1 to TRBJ1-1; unclear D gene. Germline V CDR1 and CDR2: KGHDR, SFDVKD. V dropped 9 bases and J dropped 10 bases, with 23 bases sitting between them. CDR3 length equals 14 residues.

This sequence joins TRBV10-3 and TRBJ2-1; D possibly corresponds to TRBD2 (5 bases). The CDR3 has 12 amino acids. Trimming took off 2 bases at V and 9 bases at J, with 8 bases between the two ends. CDR1 and CDR2 from the germline V gene are ENHRY and SYGVKD. The CDR3 loop is CAISEGSVEQFF. The CDR3 DNA reads TGTGCCATCAGTGAGGGGAGCGTTGAGCAGTTCTTC.